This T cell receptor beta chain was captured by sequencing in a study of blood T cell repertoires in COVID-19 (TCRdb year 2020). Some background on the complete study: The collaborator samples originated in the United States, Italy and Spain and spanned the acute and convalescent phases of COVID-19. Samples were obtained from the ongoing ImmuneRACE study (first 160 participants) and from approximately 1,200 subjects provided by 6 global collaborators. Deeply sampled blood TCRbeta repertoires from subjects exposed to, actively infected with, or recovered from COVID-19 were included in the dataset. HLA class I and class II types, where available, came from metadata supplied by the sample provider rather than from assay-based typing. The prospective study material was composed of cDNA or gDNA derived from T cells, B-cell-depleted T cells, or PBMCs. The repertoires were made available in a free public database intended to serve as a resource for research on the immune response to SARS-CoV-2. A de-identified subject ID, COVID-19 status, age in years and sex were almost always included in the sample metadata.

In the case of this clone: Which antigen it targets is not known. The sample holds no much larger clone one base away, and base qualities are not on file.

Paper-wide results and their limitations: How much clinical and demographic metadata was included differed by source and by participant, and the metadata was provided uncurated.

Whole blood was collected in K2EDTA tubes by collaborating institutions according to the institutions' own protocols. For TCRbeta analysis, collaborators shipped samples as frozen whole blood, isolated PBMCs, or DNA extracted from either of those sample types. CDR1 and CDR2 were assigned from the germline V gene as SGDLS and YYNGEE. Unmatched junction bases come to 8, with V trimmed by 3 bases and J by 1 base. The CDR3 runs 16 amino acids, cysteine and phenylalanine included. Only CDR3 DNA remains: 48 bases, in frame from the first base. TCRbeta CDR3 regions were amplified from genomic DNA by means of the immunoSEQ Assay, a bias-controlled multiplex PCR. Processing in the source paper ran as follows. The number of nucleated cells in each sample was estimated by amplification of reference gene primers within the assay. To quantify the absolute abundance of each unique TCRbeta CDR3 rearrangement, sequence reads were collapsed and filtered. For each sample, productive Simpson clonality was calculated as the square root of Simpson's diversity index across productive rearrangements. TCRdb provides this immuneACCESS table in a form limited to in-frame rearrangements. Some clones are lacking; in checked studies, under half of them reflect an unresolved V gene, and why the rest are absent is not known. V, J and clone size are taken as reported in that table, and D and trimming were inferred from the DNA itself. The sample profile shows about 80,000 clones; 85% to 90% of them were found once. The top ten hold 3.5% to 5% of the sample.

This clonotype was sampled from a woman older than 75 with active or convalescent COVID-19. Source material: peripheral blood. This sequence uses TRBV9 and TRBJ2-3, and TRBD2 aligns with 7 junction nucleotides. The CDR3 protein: CASSASGTTRTDTQYF. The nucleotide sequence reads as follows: TGTGCCAGCAGCGCCTCCGGGACTACCCGCACAGATACGCAGTATTTT.